This TCR beta chain was captured by sequencing in a study of T cell changes during pregnancy in multiple sclerosis. V lost 1 base, J lost 3 bases, and 7 bases lay in between. The germline V gene encodes CDR1 SGHRS and CDR2 YFSETQ. The CDR3 sequence is 13 residues long. The protocol was immunoSEQ multiplex PCR, while the TCRdb copy is restricted to in-frame clones and leaves out a portion. The sample has over 65,000 clones, approximately 91% seen once. Specimen: peripheral blood, collected in the first trimester of pregnancy. The clonotype originates from a female donor with multiple sclerosis, enrolled in a pregnancy study. The gene calls are TRBV5-1 and TRBJ1-2; the D is unclear. DNA for the CDR3: TGCGCCAGCAGCTTGAGCAAAGACTATGGCTACACCTTC. This encodes CASSLSKDYGYTF.